This TCR beta chain was captured by sequencing in a study of CD8 T cells in ankylosing spondylitis (dated by TCRdb to 2016 to 2017). In terms of the full investigation: To find TCR variants linked to disease, the study profiled T cell receptor beta repertoires in ankylosing spondylitis patients and healthy donors. Peripheral blood was sampled, and synovial fluid was additionally collected from ankylosing spondylitis patients. In total, the full study cohort was made up of over a hundred healthy donors and 25 ankylosing spondylitis patients.

The CDR3 contains 15 residues, cysteine and phenylalanine counted. The entry retains the CDR3 DNA only, 45 bases that are in frame from base 1. Ends trimmed: V by 3 bases, J by 8 bases; bases unmatched to a gene: 7. This clonotype was detected a few times. The antigen it binds to is not known. Qualities for individual bases were not recorded, and no much larger clone is one base off. Sequencer: Illumina HiSeq 2500. Quantitative 5'-RACE with molecular barcodes was used to prepare TCR beta libraries. On the authors' methods: A new computational method based on a probabilistic model of VDJ rearrangement was used to identify disease-linked TCR variants. TCRdb applied fastp at Q25 and MiXCR to the public reads, then kept only in-frame beta chains. Here each entry gathers all rows of one CDR3 protein and keeps the most common genes and DNA. TCRdb assigned the V and J calls; the authors' analysis was not used. This sample comprises a few hundred thousand distinct CDR3 sequences, 15% to 20% of them detected only once. The ten largest clones take up approximately 42% of the sample.

The paper as a whole reports these results and caveats: The disease-linked clones were reported as significantly enriched in matched synovial fluid samples from ankylosing spondylitis patients. A TCR beta motif made up of eight highly homologous amino acid variants appeared to be characteristic of blood from ankylosing spondylitis patients. Some motif variants had previously been reported in the synovial fluid and blood of reactive arthritis patients, which suggests shared mechanisms of disease initiation. A CD8+ phenotype was shown by the disease-linked clones, which were found at relatively low frequencies in peripheral blood.

This sequence was found in a male donor with ankylosing spondylitis. The sequence links TRBV12-3 or TRBV12-4 to TRBJ2-1, and 10 junctional nucleotides match TRBD2. Sequencing used blood, either unsorted or a sorted T cell fraction (not recorded which). The CDR3 region: CASSFVSGRLDEQFF. The DNA sequence is given as TGTGCCAGCAGTTTTGTTAGCGGGAGGTTAGATGAGCAGTTCTTC.